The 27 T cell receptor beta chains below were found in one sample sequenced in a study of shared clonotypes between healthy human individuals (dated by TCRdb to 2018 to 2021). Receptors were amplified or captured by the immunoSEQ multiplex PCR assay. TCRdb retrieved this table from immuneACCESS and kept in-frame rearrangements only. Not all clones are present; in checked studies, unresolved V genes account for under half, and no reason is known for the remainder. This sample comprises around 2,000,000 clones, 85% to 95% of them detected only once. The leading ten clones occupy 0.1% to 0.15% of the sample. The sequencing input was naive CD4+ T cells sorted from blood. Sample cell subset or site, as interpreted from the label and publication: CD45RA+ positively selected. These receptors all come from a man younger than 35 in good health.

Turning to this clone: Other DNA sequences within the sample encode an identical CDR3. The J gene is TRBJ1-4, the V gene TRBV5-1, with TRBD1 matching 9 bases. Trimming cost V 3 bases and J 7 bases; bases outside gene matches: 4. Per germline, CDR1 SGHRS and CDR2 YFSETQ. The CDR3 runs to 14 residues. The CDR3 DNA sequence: TGCGCCAGCAGCTCGGGACAGGGTGGTGAAAAACTGTTTTTT. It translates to CASSSGQGGEKLFF.

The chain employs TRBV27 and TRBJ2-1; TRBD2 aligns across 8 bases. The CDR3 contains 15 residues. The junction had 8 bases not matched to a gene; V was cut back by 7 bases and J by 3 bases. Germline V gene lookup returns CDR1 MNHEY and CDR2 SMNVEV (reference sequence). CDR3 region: CASTQRREVYNEQFF. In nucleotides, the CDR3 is TGTGCCAGCACCCAGCGGCGGGAGGTCTACAATGAGCAGTTCTTC.

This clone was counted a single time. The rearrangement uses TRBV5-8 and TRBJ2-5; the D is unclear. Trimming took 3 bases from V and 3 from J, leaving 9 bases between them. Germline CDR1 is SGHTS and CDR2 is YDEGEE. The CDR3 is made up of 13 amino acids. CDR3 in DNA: TGTGCCAGCAGCTCTTATGGAGAAGAGACCCAGTACTTC. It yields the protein CASSSYGEETQYF.

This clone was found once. CDR3 sequence: CASSPWGTQETQYF. The DNA for the CDR3 is TGTGCCAGCAGTCCTTGGGGGACCCAAGAGACCCAGTACTTC. The J gene is TRBJ2-5, the V gene TRBV6-5; D tentatively reads TRBD1 or TRBD2 (5 bases each). This CDR3 comprises 14 residues. V gave up 5 bases and J gave up 1 base, with 11 bases separating them. Per the germline V gene, CDR1 is MNHEY and CDR2 is SVGAGI.

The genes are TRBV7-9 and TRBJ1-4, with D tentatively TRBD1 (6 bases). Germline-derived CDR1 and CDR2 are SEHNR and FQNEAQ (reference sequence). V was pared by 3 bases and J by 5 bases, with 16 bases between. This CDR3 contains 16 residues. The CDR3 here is CASSLARGPPNEKLFF. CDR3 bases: TGTGCCAGCAGCTTGGCCAGGGGACCCCCCAATGAAAAACTGTTTTTT.

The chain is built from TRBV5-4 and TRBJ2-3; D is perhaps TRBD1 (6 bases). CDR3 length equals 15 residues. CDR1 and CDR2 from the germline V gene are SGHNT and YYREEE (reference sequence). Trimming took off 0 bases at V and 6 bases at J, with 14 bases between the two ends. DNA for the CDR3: TGTGCCAGCAGCTTGGGGGGGCGTTATATGGATACGCAGTATTTT. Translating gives CASSLGGRYMDTQYF.

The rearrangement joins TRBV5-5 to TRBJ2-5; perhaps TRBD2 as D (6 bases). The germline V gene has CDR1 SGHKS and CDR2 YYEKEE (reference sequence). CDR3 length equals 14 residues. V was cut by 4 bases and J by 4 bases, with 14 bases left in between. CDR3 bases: TGTGCCAGCAGCCTGGACGGGCGGGGAGAGACCCAGTACTTC. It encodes CASSLDGRGETQYF.

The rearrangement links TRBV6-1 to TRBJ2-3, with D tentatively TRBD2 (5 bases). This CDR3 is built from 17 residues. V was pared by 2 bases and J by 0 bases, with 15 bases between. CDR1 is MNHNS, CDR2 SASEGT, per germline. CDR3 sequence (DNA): TGTGCCAGCAGTGAAAGTGGGCGGGCCCCTAGCACAGATACGCAGTATTTT. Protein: CASSESGRAPSTDTQYF.

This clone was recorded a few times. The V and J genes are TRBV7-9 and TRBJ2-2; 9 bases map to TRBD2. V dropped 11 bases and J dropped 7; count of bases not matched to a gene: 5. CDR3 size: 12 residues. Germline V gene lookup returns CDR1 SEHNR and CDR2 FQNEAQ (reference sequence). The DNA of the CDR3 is TGTGCCGGACTAGCGTCGGGCGGGGAGCTGTTTTTT. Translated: CAGLASGGELFF.

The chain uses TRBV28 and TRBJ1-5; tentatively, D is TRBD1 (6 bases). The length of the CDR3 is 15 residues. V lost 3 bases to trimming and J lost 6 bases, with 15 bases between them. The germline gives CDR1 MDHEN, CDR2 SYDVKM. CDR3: CASSFGGLAGQPQHF. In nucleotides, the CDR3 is TGTGCCAGCAGTTTCGGGGGGCTAGCGGGTCAGCCCCAGCATTTT.

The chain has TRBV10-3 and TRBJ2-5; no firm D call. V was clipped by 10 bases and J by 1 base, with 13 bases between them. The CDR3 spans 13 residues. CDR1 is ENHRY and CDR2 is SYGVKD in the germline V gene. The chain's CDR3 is CATLGLPQETQYF. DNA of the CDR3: TGTGCCACACTCGGCTTGCCCCAAGAGACCCAGTACTTC.

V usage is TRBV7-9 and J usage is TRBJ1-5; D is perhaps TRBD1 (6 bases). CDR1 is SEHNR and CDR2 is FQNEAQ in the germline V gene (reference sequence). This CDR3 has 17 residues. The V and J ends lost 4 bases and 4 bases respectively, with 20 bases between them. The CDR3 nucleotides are TGTGCCAGCAGCTCGAACATTGGCGGGACACTAAATCAGCCCCAGCATTTT. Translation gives CASSSNIGGTLNQPQHF.

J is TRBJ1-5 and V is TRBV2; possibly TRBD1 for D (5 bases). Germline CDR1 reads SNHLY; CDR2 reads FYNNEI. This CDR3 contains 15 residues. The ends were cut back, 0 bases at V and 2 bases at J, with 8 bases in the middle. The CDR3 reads CASSEAFRGNQPQHF. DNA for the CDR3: TGTGCCAGCAGTGAAGCGTTCAGGGGCAATCAGCCCCAGCATTTT.

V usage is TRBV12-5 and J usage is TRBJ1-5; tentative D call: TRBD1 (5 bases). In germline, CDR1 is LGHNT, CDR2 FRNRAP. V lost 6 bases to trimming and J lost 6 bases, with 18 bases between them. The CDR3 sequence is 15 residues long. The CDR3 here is CASGTGSGVGQPQHF. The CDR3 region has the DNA TGTGCTAGTGGCACAGGTTCTGGGGTGGGTCAGCCCCAGCATTTT.

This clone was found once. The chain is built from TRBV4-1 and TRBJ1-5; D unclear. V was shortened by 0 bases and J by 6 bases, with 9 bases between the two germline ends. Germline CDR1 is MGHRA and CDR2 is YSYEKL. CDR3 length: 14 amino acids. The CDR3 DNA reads TGCGCCAGCAGCCAAGAAGGGCCGACTCAGCCCCAGCATTTT. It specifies CASSQEGPTQPQHF.

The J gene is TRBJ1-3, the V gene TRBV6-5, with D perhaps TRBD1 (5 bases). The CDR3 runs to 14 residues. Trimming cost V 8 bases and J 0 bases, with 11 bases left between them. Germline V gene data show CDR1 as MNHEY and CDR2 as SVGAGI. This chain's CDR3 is CASLGTFSGNTIYF. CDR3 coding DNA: TGTGCCAGCCTGGGGACCTTCTCTGGAAACACCATATATTTT.

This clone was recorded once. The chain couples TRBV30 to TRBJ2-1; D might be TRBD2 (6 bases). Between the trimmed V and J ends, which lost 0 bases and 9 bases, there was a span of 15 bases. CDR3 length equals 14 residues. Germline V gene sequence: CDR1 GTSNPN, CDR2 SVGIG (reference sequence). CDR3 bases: TGTGCCTGGAGTGTCCGGAGGGCCCAGGGTGAGCAGTTCTTC. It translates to CAWSVRRAQGEQFF.

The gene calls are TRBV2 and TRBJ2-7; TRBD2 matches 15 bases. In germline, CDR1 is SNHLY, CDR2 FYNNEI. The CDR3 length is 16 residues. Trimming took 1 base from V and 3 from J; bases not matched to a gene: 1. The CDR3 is CASSEEGLAGGYEQYF. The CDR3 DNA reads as TGTGCCAGCAGTGAAGAGGGACTAGCGGGAGGCTACGAGCAGTACTTC.

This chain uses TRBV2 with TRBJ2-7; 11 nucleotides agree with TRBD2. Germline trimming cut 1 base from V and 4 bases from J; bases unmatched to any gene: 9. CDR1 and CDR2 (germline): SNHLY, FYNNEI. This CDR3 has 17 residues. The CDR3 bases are TGTGCCAGCAGTGAAGTCTCCATAGCGGGAGGGCCTTACGAGCAGTACTTC. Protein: CASSEVSIAGGPYEQYF.

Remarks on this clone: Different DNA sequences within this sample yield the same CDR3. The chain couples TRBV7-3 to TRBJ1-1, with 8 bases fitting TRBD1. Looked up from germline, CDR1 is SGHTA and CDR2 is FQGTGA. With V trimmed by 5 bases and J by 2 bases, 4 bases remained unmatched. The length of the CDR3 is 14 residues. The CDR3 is CASSLTGVNTEAFF. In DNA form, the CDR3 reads TGTGCCAGCAGCCTGACAGGGGTAAACACTGAAGCTTTCTTT.

CDR3 protein: CASSGDVGGGTEAFF. The CDR3 bases are TGTGCCAGCAGCGGGGATGTTGGAGGGGGCACTGAAGCTTTCTTT. The V and J genes are TRBV11-2 and TRBJ1-1; a weak D match, TRBD1 (6 bases). V was pared by 5 bases and J by 4 bases, with 17 bases between. The CDR3 is made up of 15 amino acids. CDR1 SGHAT and CDR2 FQNNGV come from the germline V gene.

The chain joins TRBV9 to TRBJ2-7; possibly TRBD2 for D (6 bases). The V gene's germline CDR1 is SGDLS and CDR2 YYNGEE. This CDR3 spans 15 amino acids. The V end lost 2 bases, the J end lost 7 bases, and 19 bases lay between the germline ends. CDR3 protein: CASSVYSEGAGEQYF. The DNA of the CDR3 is TGTGCCAGCAGCGTTTACAGCGAAGGGGCGGGGGAGCAGTACTTC.

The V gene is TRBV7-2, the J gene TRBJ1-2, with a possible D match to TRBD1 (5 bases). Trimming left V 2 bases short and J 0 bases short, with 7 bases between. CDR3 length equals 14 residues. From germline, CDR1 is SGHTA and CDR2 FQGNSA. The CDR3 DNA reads TGTGCCAGCAGCTTATCAGGGTCTAACTATGGCTACACCTTC. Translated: CASSLSGSNYGYTF.

CDR3 nucleotides: TGTGCCAGCAGCTTAATTGCGGGAGGGCCCGATGAGCAGTTCTTC. Translation: CASSLIAGGPDEQFF. The J gene is TRBJ2-1, the V gene TRBV7-6; 9 nucleotides line up with TRBD2. Trimming took 2 bases from V and 8 from J; bases not matched to a gene: 7. The CDR3 is 15 residues long. Germline lookup yields CDR1 SGHVS and CDR2 FNYEAQ.

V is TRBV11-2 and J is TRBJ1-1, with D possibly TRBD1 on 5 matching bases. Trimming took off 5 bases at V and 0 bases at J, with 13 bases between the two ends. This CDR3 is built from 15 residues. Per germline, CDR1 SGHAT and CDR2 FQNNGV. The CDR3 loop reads CASSERQRMNTEAFF. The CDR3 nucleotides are TGTGCCAGCAGCGAGCGACAGCGAATGAACACTGAAGCTTTCTTT.

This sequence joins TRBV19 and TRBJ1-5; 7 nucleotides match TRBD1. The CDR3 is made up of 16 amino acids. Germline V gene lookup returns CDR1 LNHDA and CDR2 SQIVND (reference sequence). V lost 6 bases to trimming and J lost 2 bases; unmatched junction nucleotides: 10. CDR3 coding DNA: TGTGCCAGTAGCGCCGATAAGGGGGCTGGCAATCAGCCCCAGCATTTT. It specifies CASSADKGAGNQPQHF.

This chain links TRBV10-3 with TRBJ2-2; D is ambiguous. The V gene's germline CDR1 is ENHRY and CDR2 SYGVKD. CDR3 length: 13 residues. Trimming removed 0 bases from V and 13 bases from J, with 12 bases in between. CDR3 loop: CAISESGSMGLFF. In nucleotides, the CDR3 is TGTGCCATCAGTGAGTCTGGCTCCATGGGGCTGTTTTTT.